This TCR beta chain was sequenced during a study of blood T cell repertoires in COVID-19. The J segment lost 2 bases and the V segment lost 4 bases, leaving 2 bases of the junction unmatched. Germline-derived CDR1 and CDR2 are GTSNPN and SVGIG (reference sequence). The CDR3 is 13 amino acids. TCRdb's table, derived via immunoSEQ multiplex PCR, lists solely in-frame clones and lacks some. This sample has 200,000 to 250,000 clones, with 65% to 90% found just once. The source is a woman aged 45 to 65 with acute or convalescent COVID-19. The sample was peripheral blood. J is TRBJ2-1 and V is TRBV30, with 7 bases aligning to TRBD2. The CDR3 loop reads CAWKAGAYNEQFF. The CDR3 DNA is TGTGCCTGGAAGGCGGGGGCCTACAATGAGCAGTTCTTC.